Presented here are 9 T cell receptor beta chains from one specimen sequenced in a study of spatial heterogeneity in lung cancer. From the 5' RACE reads, TCRdb called clonotypes with MiXCR, one entry per CDR3 protein. The sample holds roughly 20,000 distinct CDR3 sequences, around 4.3% seen once. Time point described: sample taken at primary tumor resection. The material was PBMCs, obtained at surgery. Source of these receptors: a male donor with early-stage non-small cell lung cancer.

Many counts were recorded for this clonotype. This chain joins TRBV2 and TRBJ2-1, with 12 bases identical to TRBD2. The CDR3 has 17 amino acids. Germline trimming cut 1 base from V and 10 bases from J; bases unmatched to any gene: 11. Per germline, CDR1 SNHLY and CDR2 FYNNEI. This CDR3 reads CASSEELAGGALGEQFF. The CDR3 coding sequence is TGTGCCAGCAGTGAAGAGCTAGCGGGAGGGGCACTAGGAGAGCAGTTCTTC.

This clonotype was counted at least ten times. This chain connects TRBV6-1 to TRBJ2-1; D possibly corresponds to TRBD2 (5 bases). The CDR3 extends over 12 amino acids. V dropped 0 bases and J dropped 15 bases, with 12 bases sitting between them. Germline assignment: CDR1 MNHNS and CDR2 SASEGT. Here the CDR3 reads CASSEAEAGRFF. In DNA, the CDR3 is TGTGCCAGCAGTGAAGCGGAGGCTGGGCGGTTCTTC.

This clonotype was counted between two and nine times. The chain employs TRBV6-4 and TRBJ2-1; the D gene is possibly TRBD1 (6 bases). Germline V gene sequence: CDR1 MRHNA, CDR2 SNTAGT. The ends were cut back, 3 bases at V and 0 bases at J, with 9 bases in the middle. The CDR3 covers 15 residues. CDR3 DNA sequence: TGTGCCAGCAGTGATACGGACAGCTCCTACAATGAGCAGTTCTTC. Its translation is CASSDTDSSYNEQFF.

This clonotype occurred many times. This chain links TRBV5-1 with TRBJ2-1, with D unclear. CDR3 length: 12 residues. From germline, CDR1 is SGHRS and CDR2 YFSETQ. Between the trimmed V and J ends, which lost 4 bases and 8 bases, there was a span of 10 bases. As DNA, the CDR3 is TGCGCCAGCAGCATCAACGTAGATGAGCAGTTCTTC. Its translation is CASSINVDEQFF.

Turning to this clonotype: It may be a read error: a sequence one base away is much more abundant. The chain recombines TRBV12-3 or TRBV12-4 with TRBJ1-2; possibly TRBD1 for D (5 bases). This CDR3 has 14 residues. V lost 6 bases and J 7 bases, leaving 18 bases between the germline ends. CDR3 sequence reads: CASSAQVGMAGYTF. The CDR3 nucleotides are TGTGCCAGCAGCGCACAGGTGGGGATGGCTGGCTACACCTTC.

This clonotype is medium-sized. As DNA, the CDR3 is TGCAGCGCCCGCGGCAGCACAGATACGCAGTATTTT. This codes for CSARGSTDTQYF. The chain employs TRBV29-1 and TRBJ2-3; D not resolved. The germline CDR1 and CDR2 sequences are SQVTM and ANQGSEA. V was clipped by 7 bases and J by 0 bases, with 8 bases between them. The CDR3 contains 12 residues.

This clonotype was found a few times. The CDR3 reads CSARTSSGNSPLHF. The DNA for the CDR3 is TGCAGTGCGCGGACATCGTCGGGTAATTCACCCCTCCACTTT. The gene calls are TRBV20-1 and TRBJ1-6, with D perhaps TRBD1 (5 bases). There are 14 residues in the CDR3. V shed 6 bases and J shed 6 bases, with 15 bases lying between them. Germline CDR1 reads DFQATT; CDR2 reads SNEGSKA (reference sequence).

This clonotype was recorded many times. The chain recombines TRBV7-2 with TRBJ2-7; D is possibly TRBD1 (5 bases). The CDR3 runs to 14 residues. CDR1 is SGHTA, CDR2 FQGNSA, per germline. V gave up 1 base and J gave up 2 bases, with 9 bases separating them. CDR3 residues: CASSLVKGTYEQYF. For the CDR3, the DNA is TGTGCCAGCAGCTTAGTAAAGGGGACCTACGAGCAGTACTTC.

This clonotype showed up many times. CDR3 sequence (DNA): TGTGCCAGCAGCTTTGGTGGCCAAGAGACCCAGTACTTC. It encodes CASSFGGQETQYF. The rearrangement uses TRBV7-9 and TRBJ2-5; D remains ambiguous. CDR3 length: 13 residues. V was clipped by 3 bases and J by 1 base, with 6 bases between them. Germline V CDR1 and CDR2: SEHNR, FQNEAQ (reference sequence). The full variable domain, in which reference TRBV7-9 and TRBJ2-5 provide the parts outside the CDR3, is DTGVSQNPRHKITKRGQNVTFRCDPISEHNRLYWYRQTLGQGPEFLTYFQNEAQLEKSRLLSDRFSAERPKGSFSTLEIQRTEQGDSAMYLCASSFGGQETQYFGPGTRLLVL.